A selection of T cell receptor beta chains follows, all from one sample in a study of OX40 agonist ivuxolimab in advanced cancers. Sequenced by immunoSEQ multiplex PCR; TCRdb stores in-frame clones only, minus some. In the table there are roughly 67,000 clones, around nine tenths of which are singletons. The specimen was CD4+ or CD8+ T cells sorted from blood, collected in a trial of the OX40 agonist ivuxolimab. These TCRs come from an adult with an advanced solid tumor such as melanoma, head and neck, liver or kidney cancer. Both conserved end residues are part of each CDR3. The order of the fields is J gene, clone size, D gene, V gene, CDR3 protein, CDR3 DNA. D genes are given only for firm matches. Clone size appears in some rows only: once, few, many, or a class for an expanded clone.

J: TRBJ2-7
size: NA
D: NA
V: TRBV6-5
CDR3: CASSYALGRTYEQYF
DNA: TGTGCCAGCAGTTACGCATTGGGGAGGACCTACGAGCAGTACTTC

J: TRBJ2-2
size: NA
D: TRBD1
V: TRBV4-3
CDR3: CASSRSVGTGGANTGELFF
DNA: TGCGCCAGCAGCCGCTCAGTAGGGACAGGGGGCGCGAACACCGGGGAGCTGTTTTTT

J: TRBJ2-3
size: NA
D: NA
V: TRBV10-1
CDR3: CASSEVVSGPSGGTDTQYF
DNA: TGCGCCAGCAGTGAGGTGGTATCCGGGCCCTCGGGGGGCACAGATACGCAGTATTTT

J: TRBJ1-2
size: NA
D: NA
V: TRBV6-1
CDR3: CASSESGMAGYLSGYTF
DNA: TGTGCCAGCAGTGAAAGTGGTATGGCAGGTTACCTCTCGGGCTACACCTTC

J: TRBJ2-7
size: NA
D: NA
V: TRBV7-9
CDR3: CASSDSGEYEQYF
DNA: TGTGCCAGCAGCGATAGCGGCGAATACGAGCAGTACTTC

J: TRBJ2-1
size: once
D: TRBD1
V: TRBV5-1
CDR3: CASMAGQGSYNEQFF
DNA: TGCGCCAGCATGGCTGGACAGGGCTCCTACAATGAGCAGTTCTTC

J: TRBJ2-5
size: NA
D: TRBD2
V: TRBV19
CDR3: CASSTRLAALETQYF
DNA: TGTGCCAGTAGTACCCGGCTAGCGGCCCTAGAGACCCAGTACTTC

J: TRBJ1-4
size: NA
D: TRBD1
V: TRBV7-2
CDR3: CASSSDRVTNEKLFF
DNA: TGTGCCAGCAGTTCTGACAGGGTTACTAATGAAAAACTGTTTTTT

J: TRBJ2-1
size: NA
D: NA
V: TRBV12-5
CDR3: CASGLSREPVGEQFF
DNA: TGTGCTAGTGGTTTGAGCCGGGAACCAGTCGGTGAGCAGTTCTTC

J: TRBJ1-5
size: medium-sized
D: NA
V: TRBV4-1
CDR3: CASSQVLLQPQHF
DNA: TGCGCCAGCAGCCAAGTTTTACTTCAGCCCCAGCATTTT

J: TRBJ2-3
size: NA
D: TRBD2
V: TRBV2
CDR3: CASSEGLAGHGDTQYF
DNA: TGTGCCAGCAGTGAAGGACTAGCGGGGCATGGAGATACGCAGTATTTT

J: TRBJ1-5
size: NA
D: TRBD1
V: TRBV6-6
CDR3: CASSAGTGISNQPQHF
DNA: TGTGCCAGCAGTGCCGGGACAGGGATTAGCAATCAGCCCCAGCATTTT

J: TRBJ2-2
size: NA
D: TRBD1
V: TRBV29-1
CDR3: CSAERTGLTGELFF
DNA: TGCAGCGCCGAACGGACAGGGCTCACCGGGGAGCTGTTTTTT

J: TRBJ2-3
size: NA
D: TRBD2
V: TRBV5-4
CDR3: CASSSTARLAGGPDTQYF
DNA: TGTGCCAGCAGCTCGACCGCCCGCCTAGCGGGGGGGCCAGATACGCAGTATTTT

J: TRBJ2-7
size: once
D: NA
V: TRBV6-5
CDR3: CASRGTVGEQYF
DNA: TGTGCCAGCAGGGGGACGGTAGGGGAGCAGTACTTC

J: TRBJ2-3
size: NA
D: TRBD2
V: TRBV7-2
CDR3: CASSLAAGGGTDTQYF
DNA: TGTGCCAGCAGCTTAGCAGCGGGGGGTGGCACAGATACGCAGTATTTT

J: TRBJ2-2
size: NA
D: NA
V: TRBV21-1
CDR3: CASSEDKNSNTGELFF
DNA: TGTGCCAGCAGCGAGGACAAGAATTCGAACACCGGGGAGCTGTTTTTT

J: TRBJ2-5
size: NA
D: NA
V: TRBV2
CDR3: CASTTQGQGRETQYF
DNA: TGTGCCAGCACCACCCAGGGGCAGGGTCGGGAGACCCAGTACTTC

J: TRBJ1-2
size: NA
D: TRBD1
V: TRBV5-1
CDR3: CASSPDRDWNYGYTF
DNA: TGCGCCAGCAGCCCGGACAGGGATTGGAACTATGGCTACACCTTC

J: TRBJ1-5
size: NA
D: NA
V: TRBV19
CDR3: CASSIMSGEDQPQHF
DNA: TGTGCCAGTAGTATAATGTCAGGGGAGGATCAGCCCCAGCATTTT

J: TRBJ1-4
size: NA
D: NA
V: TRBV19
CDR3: CASSNQREKLFF
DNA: TGTGCCAGTAGTAACCAGAGGGAAAAACTGTTTTTT

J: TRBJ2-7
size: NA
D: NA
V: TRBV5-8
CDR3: CASSRNYEQYF
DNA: TGTGCCAGCAGCAGGAACTACGAGCAGTACTTC

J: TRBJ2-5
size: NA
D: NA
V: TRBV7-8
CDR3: CASRRTEIQETQYF
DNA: TGTGCCAGCAGGCGTACAGAGATTCAAGAGACCCAGTACTTC

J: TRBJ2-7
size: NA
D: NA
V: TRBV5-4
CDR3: CASSHNRENEQYF
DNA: TGTGCCAGCAGCCACAACAGGGAAAACGAGCAGTACTTC

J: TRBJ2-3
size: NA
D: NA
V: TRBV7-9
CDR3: CASSSLDLFTDTQYF
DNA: TGTGCCAGCAGCTCTCTTGACCTATTCACAGATACGCAGTATTTT

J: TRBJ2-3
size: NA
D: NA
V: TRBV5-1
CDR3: CASSLGGGGDTQYF
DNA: TGCGCCAGCAGCTTGGGAGGGGGTGGAGATACGCAGTATTTT

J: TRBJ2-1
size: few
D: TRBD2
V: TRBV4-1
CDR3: CASSQGTSGGAYNEQFF
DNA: TGCGCCAGCAGCCAAGGGACTAGCGGGGGGGCCTACAATGAGCAGTTCTTC

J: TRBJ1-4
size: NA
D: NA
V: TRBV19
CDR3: CASSIGGISRPNEKLFF
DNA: TGTGCCAGTAGTATAGGCGGGATCTCTCGGCCAAATGAAAAACTGTTTTTT

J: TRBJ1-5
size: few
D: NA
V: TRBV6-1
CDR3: CASSRQTSNQPQHF
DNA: TGTGCCAGCAGTCGGCAGACCAGCAATCAGCCCCAGCATTTT

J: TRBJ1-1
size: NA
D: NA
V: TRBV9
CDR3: CASSVDYDTEAFF
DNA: TGTGCCAGCAGCGTAGATTATGACACTGAAGCTTTCTTT

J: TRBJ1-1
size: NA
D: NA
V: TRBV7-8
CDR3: CASSLMLRGENTEAFF
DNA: TGTGCCAGCAGCTTAATGTTGAGGGGCGAGAACACTGAAGCTTTCTTT

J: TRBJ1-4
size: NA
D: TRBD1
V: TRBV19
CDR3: CASRRTGLNEKLFF
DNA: TGTGCCAGTAGGAGGACAGGCCTTAATGAAAAACTGTTTTTT

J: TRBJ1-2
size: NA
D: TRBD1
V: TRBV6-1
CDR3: CASSDRVAQGAGYTF
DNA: TGTGCCAGCAGTGACCGGGTTGCACAGGGGGCTGGCTACACCTTC

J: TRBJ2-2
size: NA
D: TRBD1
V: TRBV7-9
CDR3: CASSLAGQGDTGELFF
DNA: TGTGCCAGCAGCTTAGCCGGGCAGGGGGACACCGGGGAGCTGTTTTTT

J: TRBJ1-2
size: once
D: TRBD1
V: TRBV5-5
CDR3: CASSFRTGNYGYTF
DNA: TGTGCCAGCAGCTTCCGGACAGGGAACTATGGCTACACCTTC

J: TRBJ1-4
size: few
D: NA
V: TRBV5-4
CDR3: CASSLAMGAPTNEKLFF
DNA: TGTGCCAGCAGCTTGGCCATGGGGGCTCCAACTAATGAAAAACTGTTTTTT

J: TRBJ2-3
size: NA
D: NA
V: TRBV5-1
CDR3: CASSLSSGTDTQYF
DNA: TGCGCCAGCAGCTTGTCTAGCGGCACAGATACGCAGTATTTT

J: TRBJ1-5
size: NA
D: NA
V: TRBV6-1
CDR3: CASSESRYSNQPQHF
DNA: TGTGCCAGCAGTGAATCCCGCTATAGCAATCAGCCCCAGCATTTT

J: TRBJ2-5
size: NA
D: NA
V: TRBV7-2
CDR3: CASSLDGETQYF
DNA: TGTGCCAGCAGCCTTGACGGGGAGACCCAGTACTTC

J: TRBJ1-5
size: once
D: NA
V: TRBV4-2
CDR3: CASSQVLGFGNQPQHF
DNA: TGTGCCAGCAGCCAAGTTTTGGGATTTGGCAATCAGCCCCAGCATTTT

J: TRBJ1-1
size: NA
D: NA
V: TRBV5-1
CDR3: CASSAGPANTEAFF
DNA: TGCGCCAGCAGCGCGGGACCGGCAAACACTGAAGCTTTCTTT

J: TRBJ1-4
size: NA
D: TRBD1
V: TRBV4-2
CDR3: CASSHNRGVEEKLFF
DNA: TGTGCCAGCAGCCATAACAGGGGGGTCGAGGAAAAACTGTTTTTT